This TCR beta chain was observed in a study of cytomegalovirus exposure and HLA in healthy donors. Study in general: A subsequent analysis stated that the roughly 130 validation repertoires were run on the same platform as the 550 to 750 first-cohort repertoires. Study-wide findings and caveats: Some TCR beta chains (roughly 160 of them) were listed as cytomegalovirus-associated.

The CDR3 is 13 residues long. The V end was cut by 6 bases, the J end by 5 bases, with 12 bases between. Germline V gene data show CDR1 as SGHNT and CDR2 as YYREEE (reference sequence). Some clones are missing from TCRdb's copy, which holds only in-frame ones; the method was immunoSEQ multiplex PCR. The top ten hold about 1.2% of the sample, which has some 340,000 clones, around 90% seen once. To note about this clone: Its antigen is unknown.

The source of this sequence is a young woman in good health and CMV-seropositive. This sequence joins TRBV5-4 and TRBJ2-1; possibly TRBD2 for D (5 bases). Input material: PBMCs. The CDR3 DNA reads as TGTGCCAGCATCTCGGACTCAAACAATGAGCAGTTCTTC. Amino acids: CASISDSNNEQFF.